This T cell receptor (beta chain) comes out of a study of OX40 agonist ivuxolimab in advanced cancers. For the study in its entirety: Ivuxolimab was a fully human IgG2 agonistic monoclonal antibody targeting the costimulatory receptor OX40 (CD134). The monotherapy dose-escalation portion (N of about 57 patients) of the phase I ivuxolimab trial is reported in the paper. Intravenous ivuxolimab was administered to patients every 2 weeks at six dose levels: 0.01, 0.1, 0.3, 1.5, 3 and 10 mg/kg. In the dose-escalation cohort, more than 80% of patients were male, and the mean age was roughly 60 years with a range of roughly 20 to 79. Partial responses occurred in three dose-escalation patients: two with cutaneous melanoma and one with hepatocellular carcinoma. Prior anti-PD-1, anti-PD-L1 or anti-CTLA-4 therapy was permitted, and checkpoint inhibitors had been received by roughly 40% of dose-escalation patients. Among the roughly 52 dose-escalation patients, some 20 had hepatocellular carcinoma, roughly 15 melanoma, 9 renal cell carcinoma and 9 head and neck cancer. The purpose of peripheral TCRbeta sequencing was to test whether ivuxolimab changed TCR sequence diversity and led to clonal T-cell expansion.

Patients with autoimmune disease history or receiving systemic immunosuppression were excluded from the trial. Peripheral blood for TCR sequencing was collected from all dose cohorts at baseline, on cycle 4 day 1, and on cycle 7 day 1. The samples were taken from a phase I, first-in-human, multicenter, open-label dose-escalation trial of ivuxolimab. Adults with locally advanced or metastatic melanoma, renal cell carcinoma, hepatocellular carcinoma or head and neck squamous cell carcinoma were enrolled in the trial. CD4+ and CD8+ T cells were sorted separately from peripheral blood before TCR sequencing. Per the germline V gene (reference sequence), SEHNR is the CDR1 and FQNEAQ is the CDR2. V and J are truncated by 8 bases and 7 bases respectively, leaving an intervening sequence of 17 bases. Measured from the cysteine to the phenylalanine, the CDR3 is 13 residues long. The DNA shown is the 39-base CDR3, in frame from base 1.

Overall study outcomes, separate from this receptor: At doses from 0.1 to 3.0 mg/kg, clonal expansion was seen in both CD4+ and CD8+ blood T cells between baseline and week 6. On average, CD8+ T cells showed more expanded clones than CD4+ T cells after ivuxolimab. The antigen specificity of the peripheral T cells that underwent clonal expansion was not determined. In the 0.1-3.0 mg/kg groups, partial responders had among the lowest normalized peripheral clonal expansion, particularly in CD8+ T cells. Low levels of normalized T-cell clonal expansion were also shown by some nonresponding patients.

Notes on this clone: The specificity of this receptor is unknown. Base qualities are not provided; no much larger clone lies one nucleotide away.

For sequencing of the TCRbeta CDR3 region, genomic DNA was extracted from the sorted cells. TCRbeta CDR3 regions were sequenced using the immunoSEQ Assay. What TCRdb holds here is the immuneACCESS table cut down to in-frame rearrangements. Part of the clones is not present; checked against another copy, under half of the missing clones reflect an unresolved V gene, and the others are unexplained. For this sample the table gives about 130,000 clones, of which about 93% were detected only once. More than 1% of the sample rests with the top ten. The V gene is TRBV7-9 and the J gene is TRBJ1-1, with TRBD1 as a weak D call on 5 bases. Sequencing was performed on CD4+ or CD8+ T cells sorted from blood, taken in a trial of the OX40 agonist ivuxolimab. The sequence came from an adult with an advanced solid tumor such as melanoma, head and neck, liver or kidney cancer. The DNA sequence is as follows: TGTGCCAGCGCCCCTCAGGGAGCGCGTGAAGCTTTCTTT. This translates into CASAPQGAREAFF.